The source of this T cell receptor beta chain is a study of STAT5B mutations in CD4+ large granular lymphocyte leukemia. A remark on this clone: No antigen is known for it.

With 1 base removed from V and 4 bases from J, the gap between germline ends came to 4 bases. The germline CDR1 and CDR2 sequences are SGHTA and FQGTGA. This CDR3 contains 13 residues. Notes on the study in general: Without putative leukemic clones, patient CD4-sorted repertoires remained more clonal than healthy CD4+ repertoires. Compared with healthy controls (2/35), patient top clones favored TRBV06 (8/27).

As originally analysed: Productive clonotypes were detectable down to 2.59 x 10-5 frequency. TCRdb's copy holds only in-frame clones and misses some; the assay was immunoSEQ multiplex PCR. That table is the source of V, J and clone size, and D and trimming were worked out from the DNA. The repertoire includes tens of thousands of clones, more than 60% of them detected once, and more than 1% sits in the top ten. The receptor was isolated from a human donor in good health. This rearrangement joins TRBV7-3 to TRBJ2-2; no definite D call. The sequenced material came from CD4+ T cells from blood buffy coats. The CDR3 region has the DNA TGTGCCAGCAGCTTAAACCCCACCGGGGAGCTGTTTTTT. Its protein is CASSLNPTGELFF. Complete variable domain (other parts from reference TRBV7-3 and TRBJ2-2): GAGVSQTPSNKVTEKGKYVELRCDPISGHTALYWYRQSLGQGPEFLIYFQGTGAADDSGLPNDRFFAVRPEGSVSTLKIQRTERGDSAVYLCASSLNPTGELFFGEGSRLTVL.